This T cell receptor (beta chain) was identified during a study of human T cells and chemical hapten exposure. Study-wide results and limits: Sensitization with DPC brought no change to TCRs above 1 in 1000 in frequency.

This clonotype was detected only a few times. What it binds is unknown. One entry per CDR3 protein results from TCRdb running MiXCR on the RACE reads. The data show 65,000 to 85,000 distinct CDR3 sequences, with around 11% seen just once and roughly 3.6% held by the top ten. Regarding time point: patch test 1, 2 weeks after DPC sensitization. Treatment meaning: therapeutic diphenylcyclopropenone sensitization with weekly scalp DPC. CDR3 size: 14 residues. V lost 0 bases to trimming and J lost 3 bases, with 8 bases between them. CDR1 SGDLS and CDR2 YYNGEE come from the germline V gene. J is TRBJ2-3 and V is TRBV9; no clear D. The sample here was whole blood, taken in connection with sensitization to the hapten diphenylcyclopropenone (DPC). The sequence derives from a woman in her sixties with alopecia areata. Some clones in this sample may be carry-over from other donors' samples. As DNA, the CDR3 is TGTGCCAGCAGCGTAGTGGGTGTTACAGATACGCAGTATTTT. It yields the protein CASSVVGVTDTQYF.